This TCR beta chain was sequenced during a study of identifying expanded T cells in peripheral blood. A few counts support this clone. Antigen unknown. Healthy donors had no documented immune events, such as infections, while sampled. Trimming removed 3 bases from V and 8 bases from J; junction bases left unmatched: 6. CDR1 and CDR2 from the germline V gene are SEHNR and FQNEAQ (reference sequence). The CDR3 has 14 residues. Only in-frame clones appear in the TCRdb table, and some are missing; sequencing was by immunoSEQ multiplex PCR. The sample lists some 95,000 clones, about 86% occurring once. General study findings and limits: Across healthy donors, higher total template counts meant significantly greater approximately 2-week count variance. Differentially abundant clones: roughly 1.3 between replicates, approximately 16 at two to three weeks, under 25 at four.

The rearrangement uses TRBV7-9 and TRBJ1-2; TRBD1 matches 10 bases. The sequencing sample was made of blood. The origin of this receptor is a person aged 18-69 years in good health. CDR3 residues: CASSLRQGAEGYTF. CDR3 nucleotide sequence: TGTGCCAGCAGCTTGCGACAGGGGGCGGAAGGCTACACCTTC.